What follows are 8 T cell receptor beta chains derived from one specimen sequenced in a study of radiotherapy plus CTLA-4 blockade in lung cancer. TCRdb's table, derived via immunoSEQ multiplex PCR, lists solely in-frame clones and lacks some. The data contain some 38,000 clones, 70% to 75% of them seen just once; the ten biggest clones take up about 8.9%. Source: peripheral blood, taken from a patient treated with radiotherapy plus ipilimumab. The source is a human donor with non-small cell lung cancer who had stable disease on radiotherapy plus ipilimumab.

This clone was picked up a small number of times. This chain joins TRBV6-1 and TRBJ1-4, with a tentative D call TRBD1 (6 bases). V shed 8 bases and J shed 10 bases, with 14 bases lying between them. This CDR3 comprises 12 residues. Germline V lookup: CDR1 MNHNS, CDR2 SASEGT. The CDR3 sequence: CASYLLGGKLFF. CDR3 nucleotide sequence: TGTGCCAGCTATTTACTAGGGGGAAAACTGTTTTTT.

The chain combines TRBV6-5 with TRBJ1-2; a weak D match, TRBD1 (5 bases). This CDR3 is 15 amino acids long. The germline V and J ends were trimmed by 2 bases and 5 bases, with 15 bases remaining between them. Germline V lookup: CDR1 MNHEY, CDR2 SVGAGI. CDR3 nucleotide sequence: TGTGCCAGCAGTTACGTTACGGGGGGAGGATATGGCTACACCTTC. Its translation is CASSYVTGGGYGYTF.

This clone appeared once. The chain combines TRBV6-6 with TRBJ2-2; tentatively, D is TRBD2 (5 bases). Germline V CDR1 and CDR2: MNHNY, SVGAGI (reference sequence). The CDR3 is 16 residues long. V lost 7 bases and J lost 6, with 21 bases in between. CDR3: CASKEAPGLRPGELFF. CDR3 in DNA: TGTGCCAGCAAAGAAGCCCCAGGACTTCGACCCGGGGAGCTGTTTTTT.

This clone was detected once. This chain joins TRBV10-3 and TRBJ1-1, with 7 bases aligning to TRBD1. Germline V CDR1 and CDR2: ENHRY, SYGVKD. V was clipped by 10 bases and J by 5 bases; unmatched bases: 10. The CDR3 sequence is 13 residues long. This CDR3 is CATIGDSRTEAFF. The CDR3 nucleotides read TGTGCCACCATAGGGGACAGCCGGACTGAAGCTTTCTTT.

This clone has more than one count but fewer than ten. The same CDR3 also results from other DNA sequences found in this sample. J is TRBJ1-1 and V is TRBV19; D unclear. Germline CDR1 reads LNHDA; CDR2 reads SQIVND (reference sequence). The CDR3 sequence is 13 residues long. Trimming shortened V by 1 base and J by 4 bases, and 7 bases separated the two germline ends. The CDR3 coding sequence is TGTGCCAGTAGTATAGGGACCGCCACTGAAGCTTTCTTT. Its protein product is CASSIGTATEAFF.

This clone was counted a few times. V usage is TRBV6-1 and J usage is TRBJ2-7, with D unclear. Trimming removed 10 bases from V and 3 bases from J, with 16 bases in between. Germline V lookup: CDR1 MNHNS, CDR2 SASEGT. The CDR3 is made up of 13 amino acids. CDR3 sequence reads: CATFSFWVYEQYF. The CDR3, as DNA: TGTGCCACCTTTTCTTTTTGGGTCTACGAGCAGTACTTC.

This rearrangement joins TRBV7-9 to TRBJ2-1; 7 nucleotides agree with TRBD1. Trimming removed 1 base from V and 5 bases from J; junction bases left unmatched: 5. The germline gives CDR1 SEHNR, CDR2 FQNEAQ (reference sequence). The CDR3 has 15 amino acids. CDR3 DNA: TGTGCCAGCAGCTTAGACAGGGGCGTAAACAATGAGCAGTTCTTC. Translating it yields CASSLDRGVNNEQFF.

The chain employs TRBV6-5 and TRBJ1-2; a possible D gene is TRBD1 (6 bases). The CDR3 sequence is 14 residues long. Trimming stripped 7 bases from V and 8 bases from J, with 20 bases between. The V gene's germline CDR1 is MNHEY and CDR2 SVGAGI. The CDR3 coding sequence is TGTGCCAGCACCCCCTTCAGGGGCCTCAGAGGCTACACCTTC. It encodes CASTPFRGLRGYTF.